These 3 T cell receptor beta chains were all obtained from the same sample, sequenced in a study of tumor and adjacent non-tumor tissue in lung cancer. This sample's RNA came from whole unsorted tissue. Distant lung tissue was collected more than 3 cm away from the tumor edge. TCRbeta libraries were built with three rounds of nested PCR, modified from ARM-PCR. TCRdb re-analysed the multiplex PCR reads in MiXCR, keeping a single row per CDR3 protein. Among about 90,000 distinct CDR3 sequences listed, 75% to 85% were seen once. The sequencing sample was made of distant non-tumor lung tissue. The receptors stem from a woman aged 50 to 60 with non-small cell lung cancer.

Details on this clonotype: Since the CDR3 does not end with the conserved phenylalanine or tryptophan, this likely comes from a read error. The J gene is TRBJ2-3, the V gene TRBV5-5, with a tentative D call TRBD2 (6 bases). CDR1 and CDR2 from the germline V gene are SGHKS and YYEKEE (reference sequence). This CDR3 region has 16 residues. The V end was cut by 4 bases, the J end by 3 bases, with 18 bases between. The DNA for the CDR3 is TGTGCCAGCAGCCACTCACACGGACTACCTACAGATACGCAGTATTAT. Its protein product is CASSHSHGLPTDTQYY.

A word on this clonotype: The CDR3 ends on some other residue instead of the conserved phenylalanine or tryptophan, so this is likely a read error. The chain has TRBV5-1 and TRBJ2-7, with D unclear. V was pared by 4 bases and J by 5 bases, with 19 bases between. The germline V gene encodes CDR1 SGHRS and CDR2 YFSETQ. The CDR3 totals 15 residues. CDR3 bases: TGCGCCAGCAGCCAGATAGCAGGAACCGCTAACGAGCAGTACTTG. Translated, it gives CASSQIAGTANEQYL.

There are a few counts of this clonotype. The chain links TRBV30 to TRBJ2-1; tentative D call: TRBD2 (5 bases). This CDR3 spans 13 amino acids. V shed 2 bases and J shed 6 bases, with 11 bases lying between them. In germline, CDR1 is GTSNPN, CDR2 SVGIG (reference sequence). CDR3 amino acids: CAWSTASGNEQFF. The CDR3 DNA follows: TGTGCCTGGAGTACCGCAAGCGGCAATGAGCAGTTCTTC.